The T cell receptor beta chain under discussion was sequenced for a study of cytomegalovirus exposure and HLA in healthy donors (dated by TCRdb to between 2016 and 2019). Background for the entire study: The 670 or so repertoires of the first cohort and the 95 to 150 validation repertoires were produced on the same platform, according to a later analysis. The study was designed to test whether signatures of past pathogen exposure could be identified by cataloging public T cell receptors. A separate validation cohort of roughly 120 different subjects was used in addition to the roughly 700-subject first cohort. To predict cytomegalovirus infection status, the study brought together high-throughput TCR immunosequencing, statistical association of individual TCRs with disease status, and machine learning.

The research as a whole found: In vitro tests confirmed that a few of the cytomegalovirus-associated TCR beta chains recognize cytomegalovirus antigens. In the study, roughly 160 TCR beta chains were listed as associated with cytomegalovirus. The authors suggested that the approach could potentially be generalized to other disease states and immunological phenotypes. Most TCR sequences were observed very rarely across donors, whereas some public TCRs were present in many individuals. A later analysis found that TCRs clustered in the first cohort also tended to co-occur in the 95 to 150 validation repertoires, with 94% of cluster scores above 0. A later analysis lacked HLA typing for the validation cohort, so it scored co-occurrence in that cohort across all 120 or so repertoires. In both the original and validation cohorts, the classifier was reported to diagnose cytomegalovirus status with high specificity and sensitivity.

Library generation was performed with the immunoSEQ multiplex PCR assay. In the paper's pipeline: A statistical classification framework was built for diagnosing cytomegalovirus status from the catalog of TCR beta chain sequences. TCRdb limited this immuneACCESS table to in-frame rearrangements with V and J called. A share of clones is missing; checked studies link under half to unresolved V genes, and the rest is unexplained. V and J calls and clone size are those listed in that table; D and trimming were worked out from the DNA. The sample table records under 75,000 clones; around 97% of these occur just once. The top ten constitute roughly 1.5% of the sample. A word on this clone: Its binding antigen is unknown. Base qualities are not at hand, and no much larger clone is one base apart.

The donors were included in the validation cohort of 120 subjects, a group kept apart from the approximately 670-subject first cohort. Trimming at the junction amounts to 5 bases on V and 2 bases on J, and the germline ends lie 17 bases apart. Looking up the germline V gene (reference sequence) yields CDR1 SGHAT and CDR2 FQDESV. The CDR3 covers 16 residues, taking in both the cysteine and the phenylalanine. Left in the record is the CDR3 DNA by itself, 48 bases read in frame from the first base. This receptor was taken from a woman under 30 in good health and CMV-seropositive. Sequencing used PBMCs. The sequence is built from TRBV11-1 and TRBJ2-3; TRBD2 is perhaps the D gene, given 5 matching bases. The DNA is TGTGCCAGCAGCCCTGAAACTAGTTCTTACACAGATACGCAGTATTTT. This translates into CASSPETSSYTDTQYF.